These 22 T cell receptor beta chains were all obtained from the same sample, sequenced in a study of identical twins. TCRdb ran MiXCR on the 5' RACE reads and lists one entry per CDR3 protein. The repertoire holds roughly 770,000 distinct CDR3 sequences, 15% to 20% seen once, with around 12% in the top ten. This sample was shared with a second study, whose subject was T cells expressing NK-cell markers.

Sequencing was performed on PBMCs. The receptor source for this set is a woman aged 18-29 years in good health.

The rearrangement uses TRBV18 and TRBJ1-2; D is perhaps TRBD1 (5 bases). Germline CDR1 KGHSH, CDR2 LQKENI. This CDR3 has 13 residues. The ends were cut back, 6 bases at V and 3 bases at J, with 11 bases in the middle. DNA for the CDR3: TGTGCCAGCTCCGGGGGATCCCACTATGGCTACACCTTC. It encodes CASSGGSHYGYTF.

The J gene is TRBJ2-1, the V gene TRBV4-2; D may be TRBD2 (6 bases). The CDR3 runs 12 residues. Trimming removed 3 bases from V and 15 bases from J, with 15 bases in between. Germline V gives CDR1 LGHNA, CDR2 YNFKEQ. DNA of the CDR3: TGTGCCAGCAGCCAGGAGCCTCGGGAGTTGTTCTTC. Translating gives CASSQEPRELFF.

A few counts support this clonotype. The chain recombines TRBV29-1 with TRBJ2-7, with 13 bases identical to TRBD2. J lost 0 bases, V lost 6 bases, and 8 bases had no gene match. The CDR3 is 16 residues long. CDR1 is SQVTM and CDR2 is ANQGSEA in the germline V gene. In nucleotides, the CDR3 is TGCAGCGTCCGGGGACTAGCGGGAAGCGACTCCTACGAGCAGTACTTC. Translation gives CSVRGLAGSDSYEQYF.

The rearrangement links TRBV12-3 or TRBV12-4 to TRBJ2-7; the match to TRBD1 covers 9 bases. The junction had 7 bases not matched to a gene; V was cut back by 3 bases and J by 7 bases. The CDR3 is 14 residues long. CDR3 sequence reads: CASSLGQGFSEQYF. The CDR3 DNA reads TGTGCCAGCAGTTTGGGACAGGGATTTTCGGAGCAGTACTTC.

Only a few counts were recorded for this clonotype. V usage is TRBV12-3 or TRBV12-4 and J usage is TRBJ2-5; 7 positions agree with TRBD1. V lost 6 bases to trimming and J lost 4 bases; unmatched junction nucleotides: 5. The CDR3 is 13 residues long. DNA for the CDR3: TGTGCCAGCAGCAAGGACAGGATAGAGACCCAGTACTTC. This gives the protein CASSKDRIETQYF.

The chain carries TRBV5-1 and TRBJ2-7; 7 bases fit TRBD1. CDR3 length equals 14 residues. Germline V gene data show CDR1 as SGHRS and CDR2 as YFSETQ. After removal of 3 bases from V and 3 bases from J, the junction contained 6 bases not matched to a gene. CDR3 in DNA: TGCGCCAGCAGCTGGGGACAGCCGGACTACGAGCAGTACTTC. Translated, it gives CASSWGQPDYEQYF.

This clonotype appeared a few times. The chain employs TRBV7-2 and TRBJ2-7, with TRBD2 as a possible D gene (6 bases). This CDR3 has 15 residues. Per the germline V gene, CDR1 is SGHTA and CDR2 is FQGNSA. V was trimmed by 5 bases and J by 1 base, leaving 15 bases between them. The CDR3 spells CASSPGGAVSYEQYF. The CDR3 coding sequence is TGTGCCAGCAGCCCAGGAGGGGCGGTATCCTACGAGCAGTACTTC.

This clonotype turned up a few times. The rearrangement joins TRBV6-1 to TRBJ2-1; possibly TRBD1 for D (5 bases). This CDR3 contains 16 residues. The germline CDR1 and CDR2 sequences are MNHNS and SASEGT. V was cut by 1 base and J by 6 bases, with 16 bases left in between. CDR3: CASSEGQGFLSNEQFF. CDR3 bases: TGTGCCAGCAGTGAAGGCCAGGGCTTTTTGAGCAATGAGCAGTTCTTC.

This clonotype was detected only a few times. The chain links TRBV6-5 to TRBJ2-1, with D perhaps matching TRBD1 (6 bases). The CDR3 sequence is 15 residues long. Trimming shortened V by 2 bases and J by 7 bases, and 15 bases separated the two germline ends. Germline values: CDR1 MNHEY, CDR2 SVGAGI. The CDR3 is CASSYGVGGTNEQFF. DNA for the CDR3: TGTGCCAGCAGTTACGGAGTAGGGGGAACTAATGAGCAGTTCTTC.

This clonotype turned up a few times. The chain uses TRBV10-3 and TRBJ2-7, with D uncertain. The ends were cut back, 2 bases at V and 2 bases at J, with 13 bases in the middle. This CDR3 is 15 amino acids long. In germline, CDR1 is ENHRY, CDR2 SYGVKD. CDR3 sequence (DNA): TGTGCCATCAGTGAGCCGTCAGGACCGACCTACGAGCAGTACTTC. This codes for CAISEPSGPTYEQYF.

The V and J genes are TRBV9 and TRBJ2-6; the match to TRBD2 covers 14 bases. Germline CDR1 and CDR2: SGDLS and YYNGEE. CDR3 length: 18 residues. Trimming removed 3 bases from V and 1 base from J; junction bases left unmatched: 3. CDR3 DNA: TGTGCCAGCAGCGCGACTAGCGGGAGGGGGTCTGGGGCCAACGTCCTGACTTTC. It is translated as CASSATSGRGSGANVLTF.

V usage is TRBV7-9 and J usage is TRBJ2-7; D is unclear. The germline V and J ends were trimmed by 5 bases and 4 bases, with 15 bases remaining between them. CDR3 length: 14 residues. Germline lookup yields CDR1 SEHNR and CDR2 FQNEAQ (reference sequence). The CDR3 sequence: CASSPRSGEYEQYF. The CDR3 DNA follows: TGTGCCAGCAGCCCCCGAAGTGGGGAATACGAGCAGTACTTC.

This clonotype was picked up one time. Germline and junction disagree at one end, which may indicate a read error. The chain carries TRBV20-1 and TRBJ1-2; 9 bases map to TRBD1. Germline CDR1 and CDR2: DFQATT and SNEGSKA (reference sequence). CDR3 length equals 16 residues. The CDR3 is CSTSISGTGKKNGYTF. Here the CDR3 DNA reads TGCAGTACTAGTATATCAGGGACAGGGAAGAAGAATGGCTACACCTTC.

The chain joins TRBV12-3 or TRBV12-4 to TRBJ1-1; TRBD1 is a possible D gene (5 bases). The V gene lost 6 bases and the J gene lost 6 bases, with 11 bases spanning the gap. The length of the CDR3 is 12 residues. The CDR3 sequence: CASSRRGSEAFF. The CDR3 nucleotides are TGTGCCAGCAGCAGGCGGGGCTCTGAAGCTTTCTTT.

This clonotype was seen a handful of times. This chain joins TRBV20-1 and TRBJ1-5; TRBD1 matches at 7 bases. The V and J ends lost 1 base and 2 bases, in that order; junction bases with no gene match: 5. The CDR3 runs 15 residues. From germline, CDR1 is DFQATT and CDR2 SNEGSKA (reference sequence). CDR3 residues: CSARGLGGGNQPQHF. CDR3 nucleotide sequence: TGCAGTGCTAGAGGGTTAGGGGGCGGCAATCAGCCCCAGCATTTT.

In this sample, this clonotype turned up a few times. The chain couples TRBV20-1 to TRBJ2-7, with 7 bases matching TRBD2. This CDR3 contains 15 residues. The germline V gene encodes CDR1 DFQATT and CDR2 SNEGSKA (reference sequence). V lost 4 bases and J lost 2; bases outside the gene matches: 11. CDR3 protein: CSAKTWASGTYEQYF. CDR3 DNA sequence: TGCAGTGCTAAGACCTGGGCTAGCGGAACCTACGAGCAGTACTTC.

The sample holds a few counts of this clonotype. The chain carries TRBV25-1 and TRBJ2-7; 8 bases map to TRBD2. CDR1 is MGHDK and CDR2 is SYGVNS in the germline V gene. V was pared by 4 bases and J by 0 bases, with 5 bases of the junction left unmatched. The length of the CDR3 is 15 residues. CDR3 nucleotide sequence: TGTGCCAGCAGTGCAATCGGGACTAGCTCCTACGAGCAGTACTTC. As protein: CASSAIGTSSYEQYF.

The chain employs TRBV5-5 and TRBJ2-1; no reliable D call. This CDR3 has 13 residues. CDR1 is SGHKS, CDR2 YYEKEE, per germline (reference sequence). V gave up 2 bases and J gave up 6 bases, with 9 bases separating them. CDR3 sequence reads: CASSFWGSNEQFF. The CDR3 coding sequence is TGTGCCAGCAGCTTTTGGGGTAGCAATGAGCAGTTCTTC.

In its sample, this clonotype was seen a few times. This chain joins TRBV7-9 and TRBJ2-7; unclear D gene. This CDR3 region has 13 residues. The V end was cut by 1 base, the J end by 6 bases, with 10 bases between. Germline assignment: CDR1 SEHNR and CDR2 FQNEAQ (reference sequence). CDR3: CASSLEITFEQYF. The CDR3 nucleotides are TGTGCCAGCAGCTTAGAGATAACTTTCGAGCAGTACTTC.

This clonotype was counted only a few times. This chain joins TRBV27 and TRBJ1-1; no firm D call. CDR3 length equals 16 residues. CDR1 MNHEY and CDR2 SMNVEV come from the germline V gene (reference sequence). The V gene lost 3 bases and the J gene lost 6 bases, with 20 bases spanning the gap. The CDR3: CASSFIQPNGVAEAFF. CDR3 DNA: TGTGCCAGCAGTTTTATACAACCGAACGGGGTGGCTGAAGCTTTCTTT.

This clonotype was observed a few times. The chain joins TRBV7-2 to TRBJ2-5; D gene ambiguous. The CDR3 extends over 13 amino acids. Germline CDR1 and CDR2: SGHTA and FQGNSA. V was pared by 7 bases and J by 4 bases, with 13 bases between. For the CDR3, the DNA is TGTGCCAGCACTTCTAGGACGGGAGAGACCCAGTACTTC. Encoded protein: CASTSRTGETQYF.

This clonotype showed up just a few times. The V call is TRBV10-1, the J call TRBJ2-2, with D possibly being TRBD1 (5 bases). Germline V gene data show CDR1 as WNHNN and CDR2 as SYGVQD (reference sequence). The germline V and J ends were trimmed by 6 bases and 3 bases, with 11 bases remaining between them. This CDR3 region has 14 residues. CDR3 region: CASSGRAYTGELFF. The DNA for the CDR3 is TGCGCCAGCAGCGGCAGGGCCTACACCGGGGAGCTGTTTTTT.